One and the same sample provided the 7 T cell receptor beta chains below, sequenced in a study of blood T cell repertoires in COVID-19. Only in-frame clones appear in the TCRdb table, and some are missing; sequencing was by immunoSEQ multiplex PCR. This table holds around 130,000 clones, more than 80% found once. The material sequenced was peripheral blood. The receptors were gathered from a human donor in a cohort sampled during active COVID-19.

This clone has just one count. One end of the junction does not line up with germline, which may come from a read error. The V call is TRBV4-1, the J call TRBJ2-7; TRBD1 agrees at 7 bases. This CDR3 region has 15 residues. Germline CDR1 and CDR2: MGHRA and YSYEKL. CDR3 coding DNA: TGCGCCAGCAGCAAAGAAGTCAATTTAGGGGACAGTCAGTACTTC. This codes for CASSKEVNLGDSQYF.

The chain joins TRBV19 to TRBJ1-5; D not certain. The length of the CDR3 is 15 residues. Per germline, CDR1 LNHDA and CDR2 SQIVND (reference sequence). Trimming took 7 bases from V and 2 from J, leaving 15 bases between them. CDR3 amino acids: CASTTQVGGNQPQHF. CDR3 coding DNA: TGTGCCAGTACCACCCAAGTCGGAGGCAATCAGCCCCAGCATTTT. Complete variable domain (other parts from reference TRBV19 and TRBJ1-5): DGGITQSPKYLFRKEGQNVTLSCEQNLNHDAMYWYRQDPGQGLRLIYYSQIVNDFQKGDIAEGYSVSREKKESFPLTVTSAQKNPTAFYLCASTTQVGGNQPQHFGDGTRLSIL.

This chain joins TRBV28 and TRBJ2-5; the D gene is possibly TRBD1 (6 bases). V was trimmed by 2 bases and J by 7 bases, leaving 17 bases between them. CDR3 length equals 15 residues. Germline V CDR1 and CDR2: MDHEN, SYDVKM. The CDR3 region has the DNA TGTGCCAGCAGTTTAGGGGGCCCGAGGGGCGGGACCCAGTACTTC. Translated: CASSLGGPRGGTQYF.

This clone was found a few times. The chain has TRBV28 and TRBJ2-3, with 13 bases matching TRBD2. The CDR3 is 16 residues long. Per germline, CDR1 MDHEN and CDR2 SYDVKM. J was trimmed by 11 bases and V by 6 bases; bases with no gene match: 14. The CDR3 DNA reads as TGTGCCAGCAGACGAGGACTAGCGGGAGTACGGGCCGGGCAGTATTTT. This sequence encodes CASRRGLAGVRAGQYF.

The V gene is TRBV19, the J gene TRBJ1-2, with 9 bases aligning to TRBD1. Germline-derived CDR1 and CDR2 are LNHDA and SQIVND (reference sequence). The junction had 8 bases not matched to a gene; V was cut back by 5 bases and J by 4 bases. There are 15 residues in the CDR3. CDR3 bases: TGTGCCAGTAGTTTCAGGGACAGGGTAACCTATGGCTACACCTTC. Its translation is CASSFRDRVTYGYTF.

The J gene is TRBJ1-1, the V gene TRBV10-2; D remains unclear. Per germline, CDR1 WSHSY and CDR2 SAAADI. Trimming took 6 bases from V and 0 from J, leaving 8 bases between them. The CDR3 runs to 13 residues. CDR3 amino acids: CASRRAMNTEAFF. In DNA, the CDR3 is TGCGCCAGCAGAAGAGCGATGAACACTGAAGCTTTCTTT.

The table lists this clone with a few counts. The chain joins TRBV3-1 (or the pseudogene TRBV3-2) to TRBJ1-5, with D hard to call. In germline, CDR1 is LGHDT, CDR2 YNNKEL (reference sequence). Between the trimmed V and J ends, which lost 4 bases and 2 bases, there was a span of 12 bases. The CDR3 extends over 15 amino acids. The CDR3 here is CASSPAAGGNQPQHF. The CDR3 DNA sequence: TGTGCCAGCAGCCCGGCTGCGGGCGGCAATCAGCCCCAGCATTTT.